The clone carrying this T cell receptor beta chain was recorded only once. Its antigen remains unidentified. V shed 1 base, J shed 0 bases, and the junction held 5 bases outside the gene matches. The germline gives CDR1 SGHAT, CDR2 FQNNGV. The CDR3 extends over 17 amino acids. As to treatment: some 19 received Ad26.COV2.S at low or high dose, single or two shots; 5 received placebo; per-sample allocation not given. Collection of the samples took place on day 63 after the first injection of vaccine or placebo. This record belongs to a study of Ad26.COV2.S vaccination and SARS-CoV-2 variants. Study findings and constraints: TCR breadth and depth analyses may have underestimated total T cell responses.

Assay used: immunoSEQ multiplex PCR; TCRdb lists only in-frame clones, some missing. The data contain about 400,000 clones, about 80% of them singletons. The V call is TRBV11-2, the J call TRBJ2-3, with TRBD2 matching 9 bases. Specimen: peripheral blood, collected in a trial of Ad26.COV2.S vaccine versus placebo. This clonotype was sampled from a person between 18 and 59 years old who received the Ad26.COV2.S COVID-19 vaccine or a placebo. CDR3 protein: CASSLGPGLASTDTQYF. The DNA of the CDR3 is TGTGCCAGCAGCTTAGGACCGGGACTAGCTAGCACAGATACGCAGTATTTT.